Many counts were recorded for the clone carrying this TCR beta chain. Antigen unknown. This CDR3 spans 16 amino acids. Germline-derived CDR1 and CDR2 are LGHDT and YNNKEL (reference sequence). V lost 4 bases and J lost 8; bases outside the gene matches: 11. The sample is drawn from a study of T cells in Graves' hyperthyroidism and ophthalmopathy. General study points: Most clonotypes expanded in the thyroid (above 0.001) were also present in blood.

Orbital computed tomography and thyroid ultrasound, together with serum TRAb and thyroxine and clinical symptoms, were used for diagnoses. Blood from later-ophthalmopathy patients was taken at first hyperthyroidism diagnosis. Approximately 10 ml of fresh peripheral blood supplied the PBMCs. The CDR3 regions of TCR beta were amplified from RNA transcripts. First-round RT-PCR with HTBI primers amplified the TCR CDR3 region. TCRdb re-derived calls from the multiplex PCR reads in MiXCR, one entry per CDR3 protein. The sample lists under 350,000 distinct CDR3 sequences, about an eighth occurring once. The origin of this receptor is a young woman with Graves' hyperthyroidism that later progressed to Graves' ophthalmopathy. The sample comprised blood. This chain connects TRBV3-1 to TRBJ1-2, with 12 bases matching TRBD1. This CDR3 is CASSLKTGTGGVGYTF. The CDR3 region has the DNA TGTGCCAGCAGCCTCAAAACCGGGACAGGGGGCGTGGGCTACACCTTC. The variable domain in full, with the rest retrieved from reference TRBV3-1 and TRBJ1-2, is DTAVSQTPKYLVTQMGNDKSIKCEQNLGHDTMYWYKQDSKKFLKIMFSYNNKELIINETVPNRFSPKSPDKAHLNLHINSLELGDSAVYFCASSLKTGTGGVGYTFGSGTRLTVV.